The 9 T cell receptor beta chains in this list originate from one sample, sequenced in a study of T cells in Graves' hyperthyroidism and ophthalmopathy. Researchers amplified the TCR beta CDR3 regions from RNA transcripts. The HTBI primer set served for first-round RT-PCR of the TCR CDR3. TCRdb ran MiXCR on the multiplex PCR reads and lists one entry per CDR3 protein. In the table there are approximately 600,000 distinct CDR3 sequences, about 17% of which are singletons. Sequencing was carried out using blood. These receptors originate from a woman aged 25 to 45 with Graves' hyperthyroidism.

This clonotype appeared many times. The chain combines TRBV28 with TRBJ2-7; D uncertain. The CDR3 covers 9 residues. V was trimmed by 9 bases and J by 5 bases, leaving 5 bases between them. Germline-derived CDR1 and CDR2 are MDHEN and SYDVKM. The CDR3 nucleotides are TGTGCCAGTGGAGACGAGCAGTACTTC. Amino acid sequence: CASGDEQYF.

At least ten counts were recorded for this clonotype. V is TRBV24-1 and J is TRBJ2-5; no firm D call. The CDR3 runs to 12 residues. Trimming took off 2 bases at V and 3 bases at J, with 3 bases between the two ends. Germline V gene lookup returns CDR1 KGHDR and CDR2 SFDVKD. The CDR3 nucleotides read TGTGCCACCAGTGATTCGAAAGAGACCCAGTACTTC. It codes for CATSDSKETQYF.

In this sample, this clonotype turned up many times. This chain connects TRBV27 to TRBJ1-2; possibly TRBD1 for D (5 bases). The V and J ends lost 6 bases and 4 bases respectively, with 18 bases between them. The germline CDR1 and CDR2 sequences are MNHEY and SMNVEV (reference sequence). The CDR3 has 15 residues. CDR3 bases: TGTGCCAGCAGGACGAGGGGCAGGGATCTCTATGGCTACACCTTC. Translation: CASRTRGRDLYGYTF.

There are many counts of this clonotype. The gene calls are TRBV3-1 and TRBJ2-3; 7 bases are shared with TRBD1. After removal of 9 bases from V and 0 bases from J, the junction contained 3 bases not matched to a gene. The CDR3 consists of 13 residues. Germline-derived CDR1 and CDR2 are LGHDT and YNNKEL (reference sequence). The CDR3 is CASRTGSTDTQYF. CDR3 DNA sequence: TGTGCCAGTCGGACAGGAAGCACAGATACGCAGTATTTT.

V is TRBV7-9 and J is TRBJ1-1; 10 bases align to TRBD1. The CDR3 totals 17 residues. Germline CDR1 is SEHNR and CDR2 is FQNEAQ (reference sequence). Trimming at V came to 6 bases and at J to 7 bases, leaving 17 bases not matched to a gene. CDR3 sequence reads: CASRPEARGQGKYEAFF. DNA of the CDR3: TGTGCCAGCAGACCCGAGGCGAGGGGACAGGGGAAATATGAAGCTTTCTTT.

The table lists this clonotype with many counts. The genes are TRBV7-2 and TRBJ2-3, with TRBD2 matching 11 bases. The CDR3 extends over 20 amino acids. The J segment lost 0 bases and the V segment lost 2 bases, leaving 13 bases of the junction unmatched. Germline values: CDR1 SGHTA, CDR2 FQGNSA. This CDR3 reads CASSLYSGRAPIPSTDTQYF. DNA of the CDR3: TGTGCCAGCAGCTTATATAGCGGGAGGGCCCCGATCCCTAGCACAGATACGCAGTATTTT.

This clonotype was seen at least ten times. V is TRBV6-2 or TRBV6-3 and J is TRBJ2-7; D is ambiguous. Germline assignment: CDR1 MNHEY and CDR2 SVGEGT. Trimming removed 4 bases from V and 2 bases from J, with 9 bases in between. CDR3 length: 13 residues. CDR3 amino acids: CASSSTFPYEQYF. CDR3 sequence (DNA): TGTGCCAGCAGTTCGACCTTCCCCTACGAGCAGTACTTC.

This clonotype appeared many times. The chain combines TRBV6-1 with TRBJ2-7, with D maybe TRBD2 (6 bases). This CDR3 region has 14 residues. Deletions cut 8 bases from V and 0 bases from J, with 14 bases between. Per germline, CDR1 MNHNS and CDR2 SASEGT. The CDR3 loop reads CASGRTGNSYEQYF. The CDR3 nucleotides are TGTGCCAGCGGGAGGACCGGTAACTCCTACGAGCAGTACTTC.

CDR3 in amino acids: CASTLRGGADTQYF. The CDR3 region has the DNA TGTGCCAGCACCCTACGGGGGGGCGCAGATACGCAGTATTTT. V is TRBV3-1 and J is TRBJ2-3, with 8 bases that match TRBD2. Germline V gene data show CDR1 as LGHDT and CDR2 as YNNKEL (reference sequence). The CDR3 consists of 14 residues. With 7 bases clipped from V and 4 bases from J, the junction kept 7 bases outside the gene matches.